A single T cell receptor beta chain is shown here with its context. Its antigen is not known. This entry belongs to a study of blood T cells in healthy people across ages. Study-level findings and limits: The study regarded diversity estimates from one million T cells as underestimates. Significant beta diversity loss was already apparent by age roughly 38, declining roughly linearly. When set beside aged donors, long-lived donors presented more naive CD4+ cells and higher diversity.

The authors ran a second PCR of roughly 7 to 11 cycles using a sample-barcoded 5' primer and a J-beta primer mix. A 12-random-nucleotide template-switch adaptor tagged each cDNA molecule. Each CDR3 protein gets one entry after TCRdb re-called the 5' RACE reads with MiXCR. The data hold fewer than 950,000 distinct CDR3 sequences, with around 34% observed a single time. Germline assignment: CDR1 SQVTM and CDR2 ANQGSEA. The CDR3 consists of 12 residues. V lost 4 bases and J 5 bases, leaving 11 bases between the germline ends. Source material: blood. This chain joins TRBV29-1 and TRBJ1-2; D unresolved. This clonotype was sampled from a man aged 18 to 35 in good health. The CDR3 sequence: CSVASGTYGYTF. The CDR3 nucleotides are TGCAGCGTTGCCTCAGGAACTTATGGCTACACCTTC.